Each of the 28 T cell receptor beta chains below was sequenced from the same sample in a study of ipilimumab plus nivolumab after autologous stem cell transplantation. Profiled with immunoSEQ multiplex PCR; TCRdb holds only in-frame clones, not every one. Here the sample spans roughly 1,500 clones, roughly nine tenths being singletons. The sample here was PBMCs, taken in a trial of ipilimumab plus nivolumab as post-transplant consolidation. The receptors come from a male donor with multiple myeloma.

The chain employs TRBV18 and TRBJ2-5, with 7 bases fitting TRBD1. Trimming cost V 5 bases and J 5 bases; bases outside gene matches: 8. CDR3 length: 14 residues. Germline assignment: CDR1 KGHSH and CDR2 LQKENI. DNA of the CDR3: TGTGCCAGCTCAGCGTCGGGACAGCAGGAGACCCAGTACTTC. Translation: CASSASGQQETQYF.

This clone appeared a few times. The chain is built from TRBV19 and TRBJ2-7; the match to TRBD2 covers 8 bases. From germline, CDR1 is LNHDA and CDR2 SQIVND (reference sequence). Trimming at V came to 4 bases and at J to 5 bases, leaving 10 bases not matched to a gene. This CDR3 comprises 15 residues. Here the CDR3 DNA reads TGTGCCAGTAGTAAAAGCGGGAGCTCGGTGGACGAGCAGTACTTC. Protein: CASSKSGSSVDEQYF.

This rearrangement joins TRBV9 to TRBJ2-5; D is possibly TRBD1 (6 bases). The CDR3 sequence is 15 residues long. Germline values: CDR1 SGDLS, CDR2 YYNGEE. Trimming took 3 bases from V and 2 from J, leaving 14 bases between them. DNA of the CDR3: TGTGCCAGCAGCGCCACGGGACAATTGCAAGAGACCCAGTACTTC. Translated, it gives CASSATGQLQETQYF.

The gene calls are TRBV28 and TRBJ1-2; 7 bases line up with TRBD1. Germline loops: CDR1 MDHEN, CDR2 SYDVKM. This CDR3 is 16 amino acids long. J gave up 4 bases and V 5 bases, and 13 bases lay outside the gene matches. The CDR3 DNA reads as TGTGCCAGCAGTCCCTGGACAGGTGAATTGGGCTATGGCTACACCTTC. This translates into CASSPWTGELGYGYTF.

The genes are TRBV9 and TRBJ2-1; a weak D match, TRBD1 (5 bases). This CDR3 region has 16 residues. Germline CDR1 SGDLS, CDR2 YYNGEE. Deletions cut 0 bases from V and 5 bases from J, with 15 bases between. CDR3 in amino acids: CASSVAPQGPDNEQFF. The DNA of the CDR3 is TGTGCCAGCAGCGTAGCCCCCCAGGGCCCAGACAATGAGCAGTTCTTC.

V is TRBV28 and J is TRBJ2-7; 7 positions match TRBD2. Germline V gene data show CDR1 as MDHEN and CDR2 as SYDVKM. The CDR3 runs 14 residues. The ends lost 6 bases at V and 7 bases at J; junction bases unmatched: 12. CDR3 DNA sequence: TGTGCCAGCAGGGGTAGCTCGCGGGAGCGGGAGCAGTACTTC. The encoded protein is CASRGSSREREQYF.

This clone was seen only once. The CDR3 region is CAWAASNNEQFF. The CDR3 DNA reads as TGTGCCTGGGCCGCTAGTAACAATGAGCAGTTCTTC. This chain connects TRBV30 to TRBJ2-1; D gene uncertain. Germline V gene sequence: CDR1 GTSNPN, CDR2 SVGIG (reference sequence). V dropped 5 bases and J dropped 5 bases, with 10 bases sitting between them. The CDR3 extends over 12 amino acids.

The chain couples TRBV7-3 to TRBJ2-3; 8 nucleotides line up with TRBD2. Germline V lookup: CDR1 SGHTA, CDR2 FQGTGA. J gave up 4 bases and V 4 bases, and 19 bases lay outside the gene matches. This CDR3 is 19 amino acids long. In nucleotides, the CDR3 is TGTGCCAGCAGCTCCCTCCCCCGGGCTAGCGGGCCTCGGTCAGATACGCAGTATTTT. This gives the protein CASSSLPRASGPRSDTQYF.

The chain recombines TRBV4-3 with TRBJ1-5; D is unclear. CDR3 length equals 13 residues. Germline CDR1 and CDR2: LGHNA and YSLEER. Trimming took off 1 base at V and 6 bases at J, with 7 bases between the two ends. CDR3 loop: CASSQGVGQPQHF. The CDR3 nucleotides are TGCGCCAGCAGCCAAGGTGTGGGTCAGCCCCAGCATTTT.

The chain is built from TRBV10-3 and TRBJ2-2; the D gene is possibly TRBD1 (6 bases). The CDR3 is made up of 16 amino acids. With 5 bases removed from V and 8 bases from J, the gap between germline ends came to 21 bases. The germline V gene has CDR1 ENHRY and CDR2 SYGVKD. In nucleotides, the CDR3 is TGTGCCATCAGTAAGGGACAATGGGGTTTACTTGGGGAGCTGTTTTTT. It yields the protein CAISKGQWGLLGELFF.

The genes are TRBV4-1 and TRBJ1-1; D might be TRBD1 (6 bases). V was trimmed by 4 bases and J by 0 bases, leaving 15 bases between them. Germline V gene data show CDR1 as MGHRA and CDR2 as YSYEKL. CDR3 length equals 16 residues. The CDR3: CASSRQTGLLNTEAFF. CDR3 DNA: TGCGCCAGCAGCCGCCAAACAGGGTTATTGAACACTGAAGCTTTCTTT.

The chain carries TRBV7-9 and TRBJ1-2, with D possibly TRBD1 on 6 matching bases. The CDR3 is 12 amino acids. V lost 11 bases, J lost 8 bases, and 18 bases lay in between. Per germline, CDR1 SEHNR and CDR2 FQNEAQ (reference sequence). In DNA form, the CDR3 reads TGTGCCGGCTCAAGGGGGGCGGAGGGCTACACCTTC. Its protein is CAGSRGAEGYTF.

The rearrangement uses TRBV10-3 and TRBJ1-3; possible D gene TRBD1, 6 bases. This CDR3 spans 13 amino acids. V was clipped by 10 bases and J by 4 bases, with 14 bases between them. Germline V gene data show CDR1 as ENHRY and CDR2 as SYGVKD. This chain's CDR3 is CATEGGVGNTIYF. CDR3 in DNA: TGTGCCACTGAGGGGGGGGTCGGAAACACCATATATTTT.

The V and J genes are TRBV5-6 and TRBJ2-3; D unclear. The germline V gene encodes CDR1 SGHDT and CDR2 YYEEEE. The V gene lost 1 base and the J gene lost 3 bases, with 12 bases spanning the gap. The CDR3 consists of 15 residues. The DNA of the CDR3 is TGTGCCAGCAGCTTGTCCCGGAAAGTAACAGATACGCAGTATTTT. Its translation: CASSLSRKVTDTQYF.

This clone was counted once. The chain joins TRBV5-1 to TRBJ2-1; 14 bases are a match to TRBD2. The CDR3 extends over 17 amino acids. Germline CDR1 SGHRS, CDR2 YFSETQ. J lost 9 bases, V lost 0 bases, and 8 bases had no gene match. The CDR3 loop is CASSLDWPGTSGSEQFF. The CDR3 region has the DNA TGCGCCAGCAGCTTGGACTGGCCCGGGACTAGCGGGAGTGAGCAGTTCTTC.

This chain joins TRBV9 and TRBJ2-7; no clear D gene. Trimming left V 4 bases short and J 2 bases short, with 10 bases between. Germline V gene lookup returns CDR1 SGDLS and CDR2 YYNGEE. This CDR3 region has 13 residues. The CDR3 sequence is CASSPGGPYEQYF. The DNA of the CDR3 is TGTGCCAGCAGCCCGGGCGGTCCCTACGAGCAGTACTTC.

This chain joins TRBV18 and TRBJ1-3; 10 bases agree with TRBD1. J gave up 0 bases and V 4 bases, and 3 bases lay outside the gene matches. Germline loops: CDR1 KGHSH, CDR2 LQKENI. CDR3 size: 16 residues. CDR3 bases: TGTGCCAGCTCACTGGGACAGGGGAGCTCTGGAAACACCATATATTTT. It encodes CASSLGQGSSGNTIYF.

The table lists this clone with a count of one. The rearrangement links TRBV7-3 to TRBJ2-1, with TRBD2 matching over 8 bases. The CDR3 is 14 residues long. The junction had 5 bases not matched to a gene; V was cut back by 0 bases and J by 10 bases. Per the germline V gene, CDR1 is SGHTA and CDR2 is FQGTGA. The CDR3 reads CASSLTGGGPEQFF. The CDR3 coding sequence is TGTGCCAGCAGCTTAACAGGCGGGGGGCCCGAGCAGTTCTTC.

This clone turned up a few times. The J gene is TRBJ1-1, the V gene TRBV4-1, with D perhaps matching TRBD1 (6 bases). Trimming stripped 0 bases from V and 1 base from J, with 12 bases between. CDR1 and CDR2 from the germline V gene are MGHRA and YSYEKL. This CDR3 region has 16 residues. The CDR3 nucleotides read TGCGCCAGCAGCCAAGAATCCTACAGGGAGAACACTGAAGCTTTCTTT. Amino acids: CASSQESYRENTEAFF.

CDR3 sequence: CAWSLRGSYEQYF. CDR3 sequence (DNA): TGTGCCTGGAGTCTTCGGGGCTCCTACGAGCAGTACTTC. The rearrangement joins TRBV30 to TRBJ2-7; maybe TRBD2 (5 bases). There are 13 residues in the CDR3. In germline, CDR1 is GTSNPN, CDR2 SVGIG (reference sequence). Trimming removed 2 bases from V and 0 bases from J, with 8 bases in between.

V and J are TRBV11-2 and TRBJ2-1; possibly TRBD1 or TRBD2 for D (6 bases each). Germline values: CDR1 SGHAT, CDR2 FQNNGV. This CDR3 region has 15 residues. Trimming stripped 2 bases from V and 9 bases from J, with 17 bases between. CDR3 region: CASSLWGALNLEQFF. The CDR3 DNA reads TGTGCCAGCAGCTTATGGGGGGCGCTTAATCTTGAGCAGTTCTTC.

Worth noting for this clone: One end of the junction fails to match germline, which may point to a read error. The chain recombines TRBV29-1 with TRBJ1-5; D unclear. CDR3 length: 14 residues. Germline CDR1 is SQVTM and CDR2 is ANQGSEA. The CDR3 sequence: CSVKEGTLNQPQHF. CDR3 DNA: TGCAGCGTTAAAGAGGGAACGCTCAATCAGCCCCAGCATTTT. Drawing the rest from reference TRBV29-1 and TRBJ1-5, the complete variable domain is SAVISQKPSRDICQRGTSLTIQCQVDSQVTMMFWYRQQPGQSLTLIATANQGSEATYESGFVIDKFPISRPNLTFSTLTVSNMSPEDSSIYLCSVKEGTLNQPQHFGDGTRLSIL.

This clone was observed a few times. DNA for the CDR3: TGTGCCAGCAGAATCTCAAAGAGCTCCTATAATTCACCCCTCCACTTT. This encodes CASRISKSSYNSPLHF. The V and J genes are TRBV7-9 and TRBJ1-6; D ambiguous. CDR1 is SEHNR, CDR2 FQNEAQ, per germline (reference sequence). The CDR3 runs 16 residues. Trimming stripped 6 bases from V and 0 bases from J, with 12 bases between.

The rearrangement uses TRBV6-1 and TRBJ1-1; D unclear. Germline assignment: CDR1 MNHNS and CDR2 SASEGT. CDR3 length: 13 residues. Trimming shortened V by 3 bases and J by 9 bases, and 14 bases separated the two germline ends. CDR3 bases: TGTGCCAGCAGTGACCCCGTGAGTGAGAAAGCTTTCTTT. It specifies CASSDPVSEKAFF.

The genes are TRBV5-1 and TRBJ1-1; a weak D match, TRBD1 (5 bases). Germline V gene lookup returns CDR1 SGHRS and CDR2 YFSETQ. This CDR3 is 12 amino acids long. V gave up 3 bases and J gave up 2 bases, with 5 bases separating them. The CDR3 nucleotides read TGCGCCAGCAGCTGGGGCAACACTGAAGCTTTCTTT. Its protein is CASSWGNTEAFF.

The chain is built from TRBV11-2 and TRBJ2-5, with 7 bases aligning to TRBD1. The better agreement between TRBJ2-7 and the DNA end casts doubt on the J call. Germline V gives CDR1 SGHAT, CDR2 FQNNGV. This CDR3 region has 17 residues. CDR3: CASSPSKGRGSSYEQYF. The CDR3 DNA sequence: TGTGCCAGCAGCCCCTCGAAGGGCAGGGGGAGCTCCTACGAGCAGTACTTC.

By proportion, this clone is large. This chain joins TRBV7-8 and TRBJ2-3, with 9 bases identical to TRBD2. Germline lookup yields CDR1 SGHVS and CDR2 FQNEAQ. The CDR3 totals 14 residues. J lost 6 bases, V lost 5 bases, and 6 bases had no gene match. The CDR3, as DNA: TGTGCCAGCAGCATGGGACTAGCCTGGGATACGCAGTATTTT. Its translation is CASSMGLAWDTQYF. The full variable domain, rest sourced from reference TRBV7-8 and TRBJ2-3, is GAGVSQSPRYKVAKRGQDVALRCDPISGHVSLFWYQQALGQGPEFLTYFQNEAQLDKSGLPSDRFFAERPEGSVSTLKIQRTQQEDSAVYLCASSMGLAWDTQYFGPGTRLTVL.

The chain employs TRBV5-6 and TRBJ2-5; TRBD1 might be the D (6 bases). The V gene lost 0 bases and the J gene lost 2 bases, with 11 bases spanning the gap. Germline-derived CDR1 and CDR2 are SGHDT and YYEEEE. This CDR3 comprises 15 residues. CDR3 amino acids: CASSLVGAGQETQYF. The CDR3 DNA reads TGTGCCAGCAGCTTGGTGGGGGCTGGGCAAGAGACCCAGTACTTC.